A selection of T cell receptor beta chains follows, all from one sample in a study of graft-versus-host responses after intestinal transplantation. Libraries were prepared by immunoSEQ multiplex PCR; TCRdb keeps only in-frame clonotypes and omits some of them. The sample contains tens of thousands of clones, about nine tenths of which appear only once. Their antigens remain unidentified. The sample consisted of unstimulated CD4+ T cells sorted from spleen or lymph node cells, taken before transplant. The receptors were gathered from a human donor who was the organ donor for an intestinal transplant. CDR3s include the opening cysteine and the closing phenylalanine or tryptophan. A D gene is named only where the DNA matches it firmly. Size values are once, few and many counts, or a class for expanded clones, and some rows have none.

v_gene	abundance	d_gene	j_gene	CDR3aa	CDR3nt
TRBV5-4	.	.	TRBJ1-4	CASSLGGTNEKLFF	TGTGCCAGCAGCTTAGGGGGAACTAATGAAAAACTGTTTTTT
TRBV29-1	.	TRBD2	TRBJ2-1	CSATSGRAPTYNEQFF	TGCAGCGCGACTAGCGGGAGGGCCCCGACCTACAATGAGCAGTTCTTC
TRBV14	.	TRBD1	TRBJ1-2	CASSPLPGTANYGYTF	TGTGCCAGCAGTCCCTTACCCGGGACAGCTAACTATGGCTACACCTTC
TRBV2	.	TRBD2	TRBJ2-7	CASRDPSGRISYEQYF	TGTGCCAGCAGGGACCCGAGCGGGAGAATCTCCTACGAGCAGTACTTC
TRBV7-6	.	.	TRBJ1-4	CASSLGGVLTNEKLFF	TGTGCCAGCAGCTTGGGGGGGGTCTTAACTAATGAAAAACTGTTTTTT
TRBV2	.	.	TRBJ2-4	CASSEALPAENIQYF	TGTGCCAGCAGTGAAGCGCTCCCGGCGGAAAACATTCAGTACTTC
TRBV4-1	.	TRBD2	TRBJ2-2	CASSRGLAGGGELFF	TGCGCCAGCAGCCGCGGACTAGCGGGGGGCGGGGAGCTGTTTTTT
TRBV19	.	.	TRBJ1-5	CASSPGSVPQHF	TGTGCCAGTAGTCCAGGGTCGGTGCCCCAGCATTTT
TRBV7-9	.	TRBD2	TRBJ2-1	CASSSPGLARRNEQFF	TGTGCCAGCAGCTCACCGGGACTAGCGCGTCGCAATGAGCAGTTCTTC
TRBV30	.	.	TRBJ2-2	CAWSPVGVGNTGELFF	TGTGCCTGGAGTCCAGTCGGGGTGGGAAACACCGGGGAGCTGTTTTTT
TRBV29-1	.	.	TRBJ2-7	CSVVGQINEQYF	TGCAGCGTAGTTGGCCAGATCAACGAGCAGTACTTC
TRBV28	.	TRBD1	TRBJ2-7	CASSLPGTGGYEQYF	TGTGCCAGCAGTTTGCCCGGGACAGGGGGCTACGAGCAGTACTTC
TRBV19	.	TRBD1	TRBJ2-5	CASSSSGTDQETQYF	TGTGCCAGTAGCTCCTCCGGGACAGACCAAGAGACCCAGTACTTC
TRBV10-3	.	TRBD2	TRBJ2-5	CAISLTSWSETQYF	TGTGCCATCAGCCTGACTAGCTGGTCGGAGACCCAGTACTTC
TRBV9	few	TRBD2	TRBJ2-5	CASSVLAGGETQYF	TGTGCCAGCAGCGTACTAGCGGGGGGAGAGACCCAGTACTTC
TRBV7-9	.	.	TRBJ2-1	CASSFMVVEFF	TGTGCCAGCAGCTTTATGGTAGTAGAGTTCTTC
TRBV28	.	.	TRBJ1-4	CASSFWQFNEKLFF	TGTGCCAGCAGTTTCTGGCAGTTTAATGAAAAACTGTTTTTT
TRBV5-6	.	.	TRBJ2-7	CASSFLGRYEQYF	TGTGCCAGCAGCTTCCTAGGCCGCTACGAGCAGTACTTC
TRBV6-1	.	.	TRBJ2-2	CASSGLFSGNTGELFF	TGTGCCAGCAGTGGTCTGTTCAGCGGGAACACCGGGGAGCTGTTTTTT
TRBV4-1	few	TRBD2	TRBJ2-7	CASSLRGASYEQYF	TGCGCCAGCAGCTTGCGGGGGGCCTCCTACGAGCAGTACTTC
TRBV6-1	few	.	TRBJ2-7	CASSEYLRGSYEQYF	TGTGCCAGCAGTGAGTACCTACGGGGGTCCTACGAGCAGTACTTC
TRBV4-3	.	TRBD2	TRBJ2-3	CASSQEVAGAGNTDTQYF	TGCGCCAGCAGCCAAGAGGTCGCGGGAGCGGGGAACACAGATACGCAGTATTTT
TRBV6-6	once	.	TRBJ1-1	CASSYGWGGEAFF	TGTGCCAGCAGTTACGGTTGGGGGGGTGAAGCTTTCTTT
TRBV20-1	.	TRBD2	TRBJ2-3	CSASGTSAQYF	TGCAGTGCTTCCGGGACTAGCGCGCAGTATTTT
TRBV7-2	.	TRBD2	TRBJ2-1	CASSPSGISYNEQFF	TGTGCCAGCAGCCCTAGCGGGATCTCCTACAATGAGCAGTTCTTC
TRBV2	.	.	TRBJ1-5	CATGGQQNQPQHF	TGTGCCACTGGTGGACAGCAAAATCAGCCCCAGCATTTT
TRBV5-1	.	TRBD1	TRBJ2-3	CASSLDRGQGDTQYF	TGCGCCAGCAGCTTGGACAGGGGACAGGGAGATACGCAGTATTTT
TRBV6-5	few	.	TRBJ2-7	CASSQMRAGEQYF	TGTGCCAGCAGCCAAATGAGGGCGGGCGAGCAGTACTTC
TRBV4-2	once	TRBD2	TRBJ2-7	CASSQVSGDRLGQYF	TGTGCCAGCAGCCAAGTAAGCGGGGACCGTCTGGGGCAGTACTTC
TRBV5-1	.	.	TRBJ2-7	CASSRGEESYEQYF	TGCGCCAGCAGCCGCGGGGAGGAATCTTACGAGCAGTACTTC
TRBV7-2	.	.	TRBJ2-5	CASSPMGNTGTQYF	TGTGCCAGCAGCCCAATGGGGAACACAGGGACCCAGTACTTC
TRBV27	.	.	TRBJ2-1	CASSPGGPDYNEQFF	TGTGCCAGCAGTCCCGGGGGGCCGGACTACAATGAGCAGTTCTTC
TRBV30	.	TRBD2	TRBJ2-3	CAWDLAGGPHTQYF	TGTGCCTGGGATCTAGCGGGGGGGCCTCATACGCAGTATTTT
TRBV7-9	once	TRBD2	TRBJ2-1	CASSPRGWEYNEQFF	TGTGCCAGCAGCCCGCGGGGGTGGGAATACAATGAGCAGTTCTTC
TRBV5-5	.	TRBD1	TRBJ2-5	CASSQTGGSETQYF	TGTGCCAGCAGCCAAACAGGGGGCAGTGAGACCCAGTACTTC
TRBV7-9	.	.	TRBJ1-4	CASSLWRGVDEKLFF	TGTGCCAGCAGCTTATGGCGGGGAGTTGATGAAAAACTGTTTTTT
TRBV29-1	.	TRBD1	TRBJ2-1	CSGRRDSNEQFF	TGCAGCGGTCGCCGGGACAGCAATGAGCAGTTCTTC
TRBV11-3	.	TRBD2	TRBJ2-1	CASSLGLTRTWGEQFF	TGTGCCAGCAGCTTGGGACTAACCCGAACCTGGGGTGAGCAGTTCTTC
TRBV5-4	once	TRBD2	TRBJ2-5	CASSRPPWRESGETQYF	TGTGCCAGCAGCCGACCCCCTTGGCGGGAGTCCGGAGAGACCCAGTACTTC
TRBV6-1	.	TRBD2	TRBJ2-3	CASSSSTSGGGTQYF	TGTGCCAGCTCCTCCTCGACTAGCGGGGGAGGTACGCAGTATTTT
TRBV11-1	.	.	TRBJ1-2	CASSAHRDYGYTF	TGTGCCAGCAGCGCGCACAGGGACTATGGCTACACCTTC
TRBV9	.	.	TRBJ2-5	CASSLTGNQETQYF	TGTGCCAGCAGTCTCACAGGGAACCAAGAGACCCAGTACTTC
TRBV19	once	.	TRBJ2-4	CASSISSVVKNIQYF	TGTGCCAGTAGTATTAGTTCCGTTGTCAAAAACATTCAGTACTTC
TRBV11-3	once	.	TRBJ2-1	CASSSLWGDEQFF	TGTGCCAGCAGCTCTCTTTGGGGGGATGAGCAGTTCTTC
TRBV29-1	few	.	TRBJ2-3	CSVAWGQGDTQYF	TGCAGCGTAGCCTGGGGGCAAGGGGATACGCAGTATTTT
TRBV18	.	.	TRBJ2-5	CASSPPSSQETQYF	TGTGCCAGCTCACCGCCTAGCTCCCAAGAGACCCAGTACTTC